These 22 T cell receptor beta chains were all obtained from the same sample, sequenced in a study of cytomegalovirus exposure and HLA in healthy donors. 13 Jbeta primers and 60 Vbeta primers were used for the PCR. Here immunoSEQ multiplex PCR was the method, and the copy in TCRdb shows in-frame clones only, minus some. The profile covers under 200,000 clones, with around 72% appearing a single time and less than 3% taken by the ten largest. Sequenced input: PBMCs. These receptors all come from a female donor in good health and CMV-seronegative.

The chain combines TRBV28 with TRBJ2-4; D is perhaps TRBD2 (7 bases). Germline lookup yields CDR1 MDHEN and CDR2 SYDVKM. The length of the CDR3 is 16 residues. V dropped 4 bases and J dropped 1 base, with 14 bases sitting between them. This chain's CDR3 is CASSSPGEGAKNIQYF. In DNA, the CDR3 is TGTGCCAGCAGTTCGCCAGGGGAGGGGGCCAAAAACATTCAGTACTTC.

The rearrangement uses TRBV6-6 and TRBJ2-7; 9 bases are shared with TRBD1. Per germline, CDR1 MNHNY and CDR2 SVGAGI (reference sequence). The ends lost 6 bases at V and 4 bases at J; junction bases unmatched: 7. The CDR3 runs to 14 residues. The CDR3 region is CASSNRDRAYEQYF. The CDR3 DNA is TGTGCCAGCAGCAACCGGGACAGGGCTTACGAGCAGTACTTC.

The chain links TRBV7-2 to TRBJ2-3; D may be TRBD2 (6 bases). CDR3 size: 15 residues. CDR1 and CDR2 (germline): SGHTA, FQGNSA. V was cut by 5 bases and J by 2 bases, with 14 bases left in between. CDR3 sequence: CASSPNSGVTDTQYF. The CDR3 bases are TGTGCCAGCAGCCCCAATAGCGGAGTCACAGATACGCAGTATTTT.

DNA for the CDR3: TGTGCCAGCAGTGGAGGGGTAGCGGGGACAGATACGCAGTATTTT. Translation: CASSGGVAGTDTQYF. This chain uses TRBV6-1 with TRBJ2-3, with 8 bases fitting TRBD2. The CDR3 is made up of 15 amino acids. CDR1 is MNHNS and CDR2 is SASEGT in the germline V gene. With 4 bases clipped from V and 3 bases from J, the junction kept 6 bases outside the gene matches.

The genes are TRBV4-1 and TRBJ2-5; 9 nucleotides agree with TRBD1. This CDR3 comprises 16 residues. The V and J ends lost 2 bases and 4 bases, in that order; junction bases with no gene match: 8. The germline gives CDR1 MGHRA, CDR2 YSYEKL. The CDR3 spells CASSQTGTGYRETQYF. CDR3 nucleotides: TGCGCCAGCAGCCAAACCGGGACAGGGTACCGAGAGACCCAGTACTTC.

The J gene is TRBJ2-5, the V gene TRBV11-2; 9 bases match TRBD1. The J call is uncertain, as TRBJ2-7 better fits the DNA end. This CDR3 spans 15 amino acids. The germline gives CDR1 SGHAT, CDR2 FQNNGV. CDR3 nucleotide sequence: TGTGCCAGCAGCTTAGGACCGGACAGGGGTTACGAGCAGTACTTC. Residues: CASSLGPDRGYEQYF.

This clone has a handful of counts. V gene TRBV7-9 combines with J gene TRBJ1-1; 7 bases map to TRBD1. The germline V gene encodes CDR1 SEHNR and CDR2 FQNEAQ (reference sequence). Unmatched junction bases numbered 8, after V lost 4 bases and J lost 6 bases. This CDR3 has 14 amino acids. The CDR3 DNA is TGTGCCAGCAGCTCCGCCAGGGGGGCGGCTGAAGCTTTCTTT. Its protein product is CASSSARGAAEAFF.

V usage is TRBV5-1 and J usage is TRBJ2-1; a possible D gene is TRBD2 (5 bases). The CDR3 has 14 residues. V lost 0 bases to trimming and J lost 6 bases, with 10 bases between them. Germline CDR1 SGHRS, CDR2 YFSETQ. CDR3 residues: CASSLEGVFNEQFF. In nucleotides, the CDR3 is TGCGCCAGCAGCTTGGAGGGAGTGTTCAATGAGCAGTTCTTC.

The chain has TRBV10-3 and TRBJ1-2; D uncertain. The V end was cut by 8 bases, the J end by 8 bases, with 12 bases between. This CDR3 comprises 11 residues. Germline CDR1 and CDR2: ENHRY and SYGVKD. The DNA for the CDR3 is TGTGCCATCTCCACAGCCTTAGGCTACACCTTC. It specifies CAISTALGYTF.

The chain couples TRBV7-2 to TRBJ2-4, with D possibly TRBD2 on 6 matching bases. V lost 5 bases and J 0 bases, leaving 17 bases between the germline ends. In germline, CDR1 is SGHTA, CDR2 FQGNSA. The CDR3 extends over 17 amino acids. The CDR3, as DNA: TGTGCCAGCAGCCCCCGGGCAGGGCGGGGAGCCAAAAACATTCAGTACTTC. This translates into CASSPRAGRGAKNIQYF.

With respect to this clone: At one boundary the junction diverges from the germline segment, which might be a read error. This rearrangement joins TRBV4-3 to TRBJ2-4; 7 bases are a match to TRBD1. The CDR3 length is 14 residues. Looked up from germline, CDR1 is LGHNA and CDR2 is YSLEER. This chain's CDR3 is CASSQDRGINSQYF. The CDR3 nucleotides are TGCGCCAGCAGCCAAGACAGGGGGATAAACAGTCAGTACTTC.

The CDR3 reads CASSIEGDRGGNQPQHF. CDR3 in DNA: TGTGCCAGTAGTATAGAGGGGGACAGGGGCGGCAATCAGCCCCAGCATTTT. The chain couples TRBV19 to TRBJ1-5, with 10 bases lining up with TRBD1. CDR3 length: 17 residues. Trimming took 0 bases from V and 2 from J; bases not matched to a gene: 4. The germline V gene has CDR1 LNHDA and CDR2 SQIVND (reference sequence).

The sample holds a few counts of this clone. The chain links TRBV2 to TRBJ2-1, with D possibly being TRBD1 (7 bases). Germline CDR1 reads SNHLY; CDR2 reads FYNNEI. V was shortened by 8 bases and J by 7 bases, with 15 bases between the two germline ends. The CDR3 covers 13 residues. In DNA form, the CDR3 reads TGTGCCAGCGTCCAGACAGGGAGGAATGAGCAGTTCTTC. It is translated as CASVQTGRNEQFF. The whole variable domain, filled in from reference TRBV2 and TRBJ2-1, reads EPEVTQTPSHQVTQMGQEVILRCVPISNHLYFYWYRQILGQKVEFLVSFYNNEISEKSEIFDDQFSVERPDGSNFTLKIRSTKLEDSAMYFCASVQTGRNEQFFGPGTRLTVL.

The rearrangement joins TRBV11-2 to TRBJ2-7; a possible D gene is TRBD2 (5 bases). V lost 1 base to trimming and J lost 4 bases, with 11 bases between them. The CDR3 totals 14 residues. Germline CDR1 reads SGHAT; CDR2 reads FQNNGV. The CDR3 loop reads CASSLGGGIYEQYF. CDR3 DNA: TGTGCCAGCAGCTTAGGAGGAGGTATTTACGAGCAGTACTTC.

The chain uses TRBV29-1 and TRBJ2-3; 10 positions match TRBD2. Germline CDR1 SQVTM, CDR2 ANQGSEA. The CDR3 totals 17 residues. V was clipped by 3 bases and J by 1 base; unmatched bases: 10. The CDR3 nucleotides are TGCAGCGTTGAGAGGGGTCTAGCGGGAGCGGGCACAGATACGCAGTATTTT. It specifies CSVERGLAGAGTDTQYF.

CDR3 sequence: CASSLETGGFLNTEAFF. The DNA of the CDR3 is TGTGCCAGCAGCTTAGAGACAGGGGGCTTTCTTAACACTGAAGCTTTCTTT. The chain recombines TRBV13 with TRBJ1-1, with 10 bases identical to TRBD1. V gave up 1 base and J gave up 2 bases; unmatched junction bases: 7. Germline CDR1 PRHDT, CDR2 FYEKMQ (reference sequence). There are 17 residues in the CDR3.

The chain joins TRBV11-2 to TRBJ2-1; maybe TRBD1 (6 bases). CDR1 is SGHAT and CDR2 is FQNNGV in the germline V gene. V lost 5 bases and J lost 9, with 17 bases in between. The CDR3 extends over 14 amino acids. CDR3 DNA sequence: TGTGCCAGCAGCCCCGGGCAAGGGGGATCTGAGCAGTTCTTC. Its translation: CASSPGQGGSEQFF.

This chain connects TRBV19 to TRBJ2-1; 11 bases line up with TRBD2. The CDR3 covers 15 residues. J was trimmed by 8 bases and V by 3 bases; bases with no gene match: 6. Germline V lookup: CDR1 LNHDA, CDR2 SQIVND (reference sequence). The CDR3, as DNA: TGTGCCAGTAGTATGGGACTAGCGGAGGGTTATGAGCAGTTCTTC. Protein: CASSMGLAEGYEQFF. Full variable domain (outside the CDR3, taken from reference TRBV19 and TRBJ2-1): DGGITQSPKYLFRKEGQNVTLSCEQNLNHDAMYWYRQDPGQGLRLIYYSQIVNDFQKGDIAEGYSVSREKKESFPLTVTSAQKNPTAFYLCASSMGLAEGYEQFFGPGTRLTVL.

The V and J genes are TRBV28 and TRBJ1-2; maybe TRBD1 (5 bases). V was pared by 5 bases and J by 5 bases, with 9 bases between. Germline V gene data show CDR1 as MDHEN and CDR2 as SYDVKM. This CDR3 contains 12 residues. In DNA form, the CDR3 reads TGTGCCAGCAGTGGGGGGGTATATGGCTACACCTTC. Encoded protein: CASSGGVYGYTF.

The genes are TRBV28 and TRBJ2-1; D remains ambiguous. This CDR3 region has 14 residues. Germline V lookup: CDR1 MDHEN, CDR2 SYDVKM. V was clipped by 3 bases and J by 6 bases, with 12 bases between them. The CDR3, as DNA: TGTGCCAGCAGTTTCCGGCCCGAGGCCAATGAGCAGTTCTTC. Translation: CASSFRPEANEQFF. Variable domain in full (rest from reference TRBV28 and TRBJ2-1): DVKVTQSSRYLVKRTGEKVFLECVQDMDHENMFWYRQDPGLGLRLIYFSYDVKMKEKGDIPEGYSVSREKKERFSLILESASTNQTSMYLCASSFRPEANEQFFGPGTRLTVL.

This clone was picked up a small number of times. The rearrangement uses TRBV7-9 and TRBJ1-4; 7 nucleotides align to TRBD1. This CDR3 has 16 residues. The germline V gene encodes CDR1 SEHNR and CDR2 FQNEAQ (reference sequence). The V and J ends lost 5 bases and 8 bases, in that order; junction bases with no gene match: 14. CDR3 sequence reads: CASSPNLQGLGEKLFF. In DNA form, the CDR3 reads TGTGCCAGCAGCCCTAACCTACAGGGGCTCGGAGAAAAACTGTTTTTT.

V and J are TRBV27 and TRBJ1-5, with no clear D. V was trimmed by 6 bases and J by 5 bases, leaving 11 bases between them. There are 13 residues in the CDR3. Germline V lookup: CDR1 MNHEY, CDR2 SMNVEV (reference sequence). CDR3 in amino acids: CASSARRDQPQHF. In DNA, the CDR3 is TGTGCCAGCAGCGCCCGGAGGGATCAGCCCCAGCATTTT.